These T cell receptor beta chains were read from a single sample in a study of post-analysis software for immune sequencing data. TCRdb reprocessed the PCR reads via MiXCR and lists one record per CDR3 protein. The sample has about 400,000 distinct CDR3 sequences, approximately 38% seen once. Sequenced input: blood. These receptors all stem from a girl aged 10 to 17 with multiple sclerosis. Each CDR3 is given with its conserved first and last residue. A D gene is named only where the DNA matches it firmly. Clone size is given for some rows only: seen once, a few or many times, or a class if the clone is expanded.

v_call	d_call	j_call	clone_size	cdr3_nt	cdr3_aa
TRBV20-1	TRBD2	TRBJ2-1	few	TGCAGTGCGCCGGGACTAGTGGGCCCCAGTGAGCAGTTCTTC	CSAPGLVGPSEQFF
TRBV7-2	.	TRBJ2-5	.	TGTGCCAGCAGCTCCACGGCCGGCCAAGAGACCCAGTACTTC	CASSSTAGQETQYF
TRBV7-8	.	TRBJ2-7	.	TGTGCCAGCAGCCCTGGTTTAGGGGCCCTTTACGAGCAGTACTTC	CASSPGLGALYEQYF
TRBV6-2/TRBV6-3	.	TRBJ2-1	few	TGTGCCAGCAGCTTACTAGGCCGTACCCAAGAGCAGTTCTTC	CASSLLGRTQEQFF
TRBV12-5	.	TRBJ2-7	.	TGTGCTAGTGGTTCCGGGACAACGGAAAGCTACGAGCAGTACTTC	CASGSGTTESYEQYF
TRBV10-3	TRBD1	TRBJ1-2	.	TGTGCCATCACTCGACAGGGCCTCTATGGCTACACCTTC	CAITRQGLYGYTF
TRBV12-3/TRBV12-4	.	TRBJ2-4	.	TGTGCCAGCAGCCGATCTTGGGCAGGTGACTACATTCAGTACTTC	CASSRSWAGDYIQYF
TRBV5-1	TRBD1	TRBJ1-1	few	TGCGCCAGCAGCTCGAGGGGGCTGGACACTGAAGCTTTCTTT	CASSSRGLDTEAFF
TRBV30	.	TRBJ2-7	.	TGTGCCTGGAGTTATAAGGGGATTCCTGAGCAGTACTTC	CAWSYKGIPEQYF
TRBV27	.	TRBJ2-5	.	TGTGCCAGCAGTTTTCAGGGACGGGAGACCCAGTACTTC	CASSFQGRETQYF
TRBV5-1	.	TRBJ1-4	few	TGCGCCAGCAGCTTGTCGCAATGGAGTGAAAAACTGTTTTTT	CASSLSQWSEKLFF